This TCR beta chain comes out of a study of human T cells and chemical hapten exposure. Overall study: 2% DPC applied to a 2 cm by 2 cm arm area sensitized donors.

The trim removed 5 bases at V and 4 bases at J, leaving 8 bases unmatched. CDR1 is DFQATT and CDR2 is SNEGSKA in the germline V gene (reference sequence). The CDR3 totals 14 residues. Documented time point: patch test 1, 2 weeks after DPC sensitization. This sample's treatment: therapeutic diphenylcyclopropenone sensitization with weekly scalp DPC. Extraction of total RNA was performed on unfractionated whole blood. Regarding the study as a whole: Expanded TCRs clustered into significantly more large CDR3 similarity groups than controls, the analysis revealed.

The table lists this clonotype with a few counts. The antigen remains undetermined. Authors' analysis steps: Sequenced samples showed a median of approximately 96,000 TCRs each, with counts running from around 20,000 to 690,000. One entry per CDR3 protein results from TCRdb running MiXCR on the RACE reads. The V and J calls were determined by TCRdb, not by the authors. The sample lists some 120,000 distinct CDR3 sequences, around an eighth seen once, with roughly 1.3% in the top ten. The sample was whole blood, taken in connection with sensitization to the hapten diphenylcyclopropenone (DPC). The TCR was taken from a woman in her fifties or sixties with alopecia areata. Some clones in this sample may be carry-over from other donors' samples. The chain couples TRBV20-1 to TRBJ1-1, with TRBD1 identical over 9 bases. Written as DNA, the CDR3 is TGCAGTGCTGTGGACAGGGGTTTGGGCACTGAAGCTTTCTTT. It yields the protein CSAVDRGLGTEAFF.